The 29 T cell receptor beta chains in this list originate from one sample, sequenced in a study of CD8+ T cells in alopecia areata. Extracted from the samples, RNA was reverse transcribed into cDNA to serve as the sequencing template. The repertoire was sequenced with immunoSEQ multiplex PCR; TCRdb's copy has only in-frame clones and lacks some. The sample contains around 140,000 clones, 45% to 60% of which appear only once. Specimen: CD4+ T cells sorted from blood. Receptor source: a human donor with alopecia areata.

The CDR3 sequence: CASSYGLAGGQYF. Here the CDR3 DNA reads TGTGCCAGCAGTTACGGACTAGCGGGTGGGCAGTATTTT. The chain uses TRBV6-5 and TRBJ2-3; 11 bases match TRBD2. The CDR3 extends over 13 amino acids. The V segment lost 2 bases and the J segment 11 bases; nucleotides outside the gene matches: 3. Per germline, CDR1 MNHEY and CDR2 SVGAGI.

This clone was found a few times. At the DNA level, this CDR3 is encoded by other sequences in the same sample as well. The rearrangement uses TRBV5-1 and TRBJ2-5; D remains ambiguous. The V end was cut by 3 bases, the J end by 5 bases, with 8 bases between. The CDR3 extends over 12 amino acids. Per the germline V gene, CDR1 is SGHRS and CDR2 is YFSETQ. Here the CDR3 reads CASSSERETQYF. CDR3 DNA sequence: TGCGCCAGCAGCTCGGAACGGGAGACCCAGTACTTC.

The V and J genes are TRBV28 and TRBJ2-1; 9 bases map to TRBD2. J lost 3 bases, V lost 4 bases, and 7 bases had no gene match. The V gene's germline CDR1 is MDHEN and CDR2 SYDVKM. CDR3 length equals 16 residues. The CDR3 here is CASSSSGMGIYNEQFF. The CDR3 DNA is TGTGCCAGCAGTTCTAGCGGGATGGGGATCTACAATGAGCAGTTCTTC. Together with reference TRBV28 and TRBJ2-1, the CDR3 gives the full variable domain: DVKVTQSSRYLVKRTGEKVFLECVQDMDHENMFWYRQDPGLGLRLIYFSYDVKMKEKGDIPEGYSVSREKKERFSLILESASTNQTSMYLCASSSSGMGIYNEQFFGPGTRLTVL.

The chain couples TRBV29-1 to TRBJ2-7; 7 nucleotides align to TRBD2. Germline V gene data show CDR1 as SQVTM and CDR2 as ANQGSEA. After removal of 5 bases from V and 7 bases from J, the junction contained 11 bases not matched to a gene. The CDR3 runs 13 residues. CDR3 nucleotides: TGCAGCGTTAGAGTGCGGGAGCTGAATGAGCAGTACTTC. Translated, it gives CSVRVRELNEQYF.

This clone was counted between two and nine times. The rearrangement links TRBV5-4 to TRBJ2-5; TRBD2 matches 14 bases. The length of the CDR3 is 18 residues. Trimming removed 4 bases from V and 2 bases from J; junction bases left unmatched: 10. CDR1 is SGHNT, CDR2 YYREEE, per germline (reference sequence). For the CDR3, the DNA is TGTGCCAGCAGCCAGTACGGGACTAGCGGGAGTACACAAGAGACCCAGTACTTC. It encodes CASSQYGTSGSTQETQYF.

The chain has TRBV6-5 and TRBJ2-2; no reliable D call. The V end was cut by 0 bases, the J end by 2 bases, with 10 bases between. Per germline, CDR1 MNHEY and CDR2 SVGAGI. CDR3 length equals 16 residues. CDR3 sequence: CASSYSSRRNTGELFF. CDR3 nucleotides: TGTGCCAGCAGTTACTCATCGAGACGTAACACCGGGGAGCTGTTTTTT.

The sample holds a few counts of this clone. The V gene is TRBV4-1, the J gene TRBJ2-1, with D perhaps matching TRBD1 or TRBD2 (6 bases each). The V gene lost 4 bases and the J gene lost 2 bases, with 15 bases spanning the gap. CDR1 is MGHRA, CDR2 YSYEKL, per germline. The CDR3 extends over 16 amino acids. The CDR3 DNA sequence: TGCGCCAGCAGCCTGGAGGGGGACACTACCTACAATGAGCAGTTCTTC. Translating gives CASSLEGDTTYNEQFF.

The chain is built from TRBV29-1 and TRBJ1-2; tentative D call: TRBD1 (5 bases). Germline V gene lookup returns CDR1 SQVTM and CDR2 ANQGSEA. With 4 bases removed from V and 7 bases from J, the gap between germline ends came to 16 bases. There are 13 residues in the CDR3. CDR3 sequence reads: CSVANRQSGGYTF. CDR3 DNA: TGCAGCGTTGCGAACAGGCAGTCGGGTGGCTACACCTTC.

The chain uses TRBV28 and TRBJ2-7; D may be TRBD1 (6 bases). CDR3 length: 14 amino acids. Germline lookup yields CDR1 MDHEN and CDR2 SYDVKM. Trimming took 2 bases from V and 3 from J, leaving 11 bases between them. The CDR3 sequence is CASSLGGQSYEQYF. For the CDR3, the DNA is TGTGCCAGCAGTTTAGGAGGACAGAGCTACGAGCAGTACTTC.

This clone was seen only a few times. The J gene is TRBJ2-7, the V gene TRBV11-2; D gene unclear. The ends were cut back, 3 bases at V and 7 bases at J, with 13 bases in the middle. The CDR3 sequence is 13 residues long. Looked up from germline, CDR1 is SGHAT and CDR2 is FQNNGV. CDR3: CASSFEWAREQYF. The DNA of the CDR3 is TGTGCCAGCAGCTTTGAATGGGCAAGGGAGCAGTACTTC. Full variable domain (outside the CDR3, taken from reference TRBV11-2 and TRBJ2-7): EAGVAQSPRYKIIEKRQSVAFWCNPISGHATLYWYQQILGQGPKLLIQFQNNGVVDDSQLPKDRFSAERLKGVDSTLKIQPAKLEDSAVYLCASSFEWAREQYFGPGTRLTVT.

This clone was detected only a few times. J is TRBJ2-1 and V is TRBV29-1; D gene unclear. V gave up 7 bases and J gave up 0 bases, with 7 bases separating them. Germline assignment: CDR1 SQVTM and CDR2 ANQGSEA. The CDR3 covers 12 residues. CDR3 protein: CSAGRSYNEQFF. In nucleotides, the CDR3 is TGCAGCGCCGGACGCTCCTACAATGAGCAGTTCTTC.

The sample holds a few counts of this clone. This CDR3 is also generated by other DNA sequences in the sample. This sequence joins TRBV29-1 and TRBJ2-1; TRBD1 might be the D (5 bases). Germline-derived CDR1 and CDR2 are SQVTM and ANQGSEA. V was clipped by 3 bases and J by 7 bases, with 7 bases between them. This CDR3 contains 11 residues. The CDR3 sequence is CSVEKGNEQFF. The CDR3 region has the DNA TGCAGCGTTGAGAAGGGGAATGAGCAGTTCTTC.

This clone has just a few counts. The rearrangement links TRBV5-1 to TRBJ2-1, with D perhaps matching TRBD2 (5 bases). V was pared by 4 bases and J by 9 bases, with 17 bases between. Germline V gives CDR1 SGHRS, CDR2 YFSETQ. This CDR3 contains 14 residues. CDR3 loop: CASSPGSHGGEQFF. The CDR3 nucleotides read TGCGCCAGCAGCCCCGGAAGCCACGGAGGTGAGCAGTTCTTC.

The chain links TRBV19 to TRBJ2-7; tentative D call: TRBD1 (6 bases). The V gene lost 7 bases and the J gene lost 3 bases, with 13 bases spanning the gap. This CDR3 is built from 13 residues. Germline CDR1 LNHDA, CDR2 SQIVND (reference sequence). CDR3 loop: CASTGGRGYEQYF. In DNA, the CDR3 is TGTGCCAGTACTGGAGGCAGGGGCTACGAGCAGTACTTC.

This clone was counted between two and nine times. The CDR3 DNA reads as TGTGCCAGGACCTCCAATGAGCAGTTCTTC. It is translated as CARTSNEQFF. The chain employs TRBV19 and TRBJ2-1; D uncertain. The CDR3 extends over 10 amino acids. Trimming removed 9 bases from V and 6 bases from J, with 6 bases in between. Germline CDR1 is LNHDA and CDR2 is SQIVND (reference sequence).

The V and J genes are TRBV2 and TRBJ2-5; D is undetermined. The V and J ends lost 3 bases and 5 bases respectively, with 1 base between them. Germline CDR1 reads SNHLY; CDR2 reads FYNNEI. CDR3 size: 10 residues. CDR3 DNA: TGTGCCAGCAGTGACGAGACCCAGTACTTC. Encoded protein: CASSDETQYF.

V and J are TRBV27 and TRBJ2-3; TRBD2 aligns across 9 bases. Germline V CDR1 and CDR2: MNHEY, SMNVEV (reference sequence). V was pared by 6 bases and J by 1 base, with 2 bases of the junction left unmatched. The CDR3 is 14 amino acids. Here the CDR3 reads CASSRTSGTDTQYF. The CDR3 DNA is TGTGCCAGCAGCAGGACTAGCGGCACAGATACGCAGTATTTT.

This chain links TRBV28 with TRBJ1-2, with a weak D call TRBD1 (5 bases). The CDR3 covers 14 residues. V shed 3 bases and J shed 4 bases, with 12 bases lying between them. Germline values: CDR1 MDHEN, CDR2 SYDVKM. The CDR3 loop is CASSFPQALYGYTF. Here the CDR3 DNA reads TGTGCCAGCAGTTTCCCACAGGCGCTCTATGGCTACACCTTC.

This chain joins TRBV4-2 and TRBJ2-7, with a possible D match to TRBD1 (5 bases). Germline lookup yields CDR1 LGHNA and CDR2 YNFKEQ. V lost 0 bases, J lost 2 bases, and 8 bases lay in between. The CDR3 loop spans 14 amino acids. This chain's CDR3 is CASSQEGVTYEQYF. In DNA, the CDR3 is TGTGCCAGCAGCCAAGAAGGGGTTACCTACGAGCAGTACTTC.

The rearrangement links TRBV5-6 to TRBJ2-6, with D possibly matching TRBD1 (7 bases). The CDR3 contains 19 residues. The germline V gene has CDR1 SGHDT and CDR2 YYEEEE. Trimming stripped 9 bases from V and 0 bases from J, with 25 bases between. The CDR3 bases are TGTGCCACCCGGAACCGAATTGGAGGGGGCAGCTCTGGGGCCAACGTCCTGACTTTC. It yields the protein CATRNRIGGGSSGANVLTF.

A single count supports this clone. Additional DNA sequences in this sample encode the identical CDR3. The chain has TRBV5-1 and TRBJ1-2; the D is unclear. V was shortened by 0 bases and J by 3 bases, with 3 bases between the two germline ends. Germline V lookup: CDR1 SGHRS, CDR2 YFSETQ. The CDR3 spans 12 residues. CDR3 sequence: CASSLADYGYTF. In DNA, the CDR3 is TGCGCCAGCAGCTTGGCGGACTATGGCTACACCTTC.

The V gene is TRBV6-6, the J gene TRBJ1-1; D gene unclear. This CDR3 has 12 amino acids. The V gene's germline CDR1 is MNHNY and CDR2 SVGAGI (reference sequence). Trimming shortened V by 6 bases and J by 0 bases, and 5 bases separated the two germline ends. The CDR3 DNA sequence: TGTGCCAGCAGCAGCATGAACACTGAAGCTTTCTTT. It specifies CASSSMNTEAFF.

The rearrangement joins TRBV5-4 to TRBJ1-1, with a weak D call TRBD1 (5 bases). Per the germline V gene, CDR1 is SGHNT and CDR2 is YYREEE (reference sequence). The CDR3 consists of 11 residues. V lost 4 bases, J lost 7 bases, and 8 bases lay in between. CDR3: CASSLDSEAFF. The CDR3 region has the DNA TGTGCCAGCAGCCTAGACAGTGAAGCTTTCTTT.

This clone was counted between two and nine times. V is TRBV29-1 and J is TRBJ2-3; TRBD1 might be the D (5 bases). The ends were cut back, 5 bases at V and 5 bases at J, with 5 bases in the middle. Germline loops: CDR1 SQVTM, CDR2 ANQGSEA. This CDR3 comprises 10 residues. In DNA form, the CDR3 reads TGCAGCGTTAGGGGAGATACGCAGTATTTT. Its translation is CSVRGDTQYF.

The table lists this clone with a few counts. V and J are TRBV18 and TRBJ2-7; D is uncertain. Trimming shortened V by 2 bases and J by 5 bases, and 22 bases separated the two germline ends. CDR1 is KGHSH, CDR2 LQKENI, per germline. CDR3 length: 17 residues. The CDR3 spells CASSPFRLVKEAHEQYF. CDR3 nucleotide sequence: TGTGCCAGCTCACCATTTAGACTGGTAAAAGAGGCCCACGAGCAGTACTTC.

V and J are TRBV5-4 and TRBJ2-5, with 8 bases that match TRBD2. The J segment lost 4 bases and the V segment lost 2 bases, leaving 13 bases of the junction unmatched. The CDR3 spans 17 residues. Germline V lookup: CDR1 SGHNT, CDR2 YYREEE (reference sequence). CDR3: CASSFPGRGEHGETQYF. The DNA of the CDR3 is TGTGCCAGCAGCTTTCCCGGGAGGGGGGAGCACGGAGAGACCCAGTACTTC.

The table lists this clone with a few counts. Here the CDR3 DNA reads TGTGCCAGCTCACCAGCGTCGACAGTAAATGAGCAGTTCTTC. Translation: CASSPASTVNEQFF. The V call is TRBV18, the J call TRBJ2-1, with a possible D match to TRBD1 (5 bases). The CDR3 is 14 residues long. Germline V gene data show CDR1 as KGHSH and CDR2 as LQKENI. The V end lost 2 bases, the J end lost 7 bases, and 12 bases lay between the germline ends.

The V gene is TRBV30, the J gene TRBJ2-1; 8 bases map to TRBD2. Germline CDR1 reads GTSNPN; CDR2 reads SVGIG (reference sequence). The CDR3 has 14 residues. After removal of 4 bases from V and 6 bases from J, the junction contained 8 bases not matched to a gene. CDR3 sequence (DNA): TGTGCCTGGATTTGGTCGGGAGGGGGCAATGAGCAGTTCTTC. Translated, it gives CAWIWSGGGNEQFF.

With respect to this clone: Other nucleotide sequences in the sample specify the same CDR3. The gene calls are TRBV20-1 and TRBJ2-3; no clear D. Trimming took off 3 bases at V and 4 bases at J, with 5 bases between the two ends. Germline-derived CDR1 and CDR2 are DFQATT and SNEGSKA (reference sequence). The CDR3 is 11 amino acids. CDR3 coding DNA: TGCAGTGCTAGGGGTTCAGATACGCAGTATTTT. Protein product: CSARGSDTQYF.